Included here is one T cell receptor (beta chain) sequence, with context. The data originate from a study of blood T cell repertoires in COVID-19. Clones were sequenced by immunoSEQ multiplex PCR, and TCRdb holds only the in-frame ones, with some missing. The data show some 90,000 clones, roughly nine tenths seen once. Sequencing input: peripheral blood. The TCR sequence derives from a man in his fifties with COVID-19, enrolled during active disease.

The CDR3 loop reads CASTPLTGLSGELFF. The CDR3 nucleotides are TGTGCCAGTACCCCTCTGACAGGGCTTTCGGGGGAGCTGTTTTTT. V and J are TRBV19 and TRBJ2-2, with 7 bases fitting TRBD1. This CDR3 spans 15 amino acids. Germline V lookup: CDR1 LNHDA, CDR2 SQIVND (reference sequence). With V trimmed by 7 bases and J by 8 bases, 13 bases remained unmatched. Together with reference TRBV19 and TRBJ2-2, the CDR3 gives the full variable domain: DGGITQSPKYLFRKEGQNVTLSCEQNLNHDAMYWYRQDPGQGLRLIYYSQIVNDFQKGDIAEGYSVSREKKESFPLTVTSAQKNPTAFYLCASTPLTGLSGELFFGEGSRLTVL.